One sample yielded the 5 T cell receptor beta chains listed below, sequenced in a study of T cells in Graves' hyperthyroidism and ophthalmopathy. Amplification yielded TCR beta CDR3 regions, with RNA transcripts as the source. When the TCR CDR3 underwent first-round RT-PCR, the HTBI primer set was used. From the multiplex PCR reads, TCRdb called clonotypes with MiXCR, one entry per CDR3 protein. The table has approximately 420,000 distinct CDR3 sequences, about 15% seen once. Sample: blood. These receptors were taken from a woman in her twenties or thirties with Graves' hyperthyroidism.

The chain joins TRBV15 to TRBJ1-3; D is unclear. CDR1 and CDR2 from the germline V gene are LNHNV and YYDKDF (reference sequence). CDR3 length: 15 amino acids. The V end lost 4 bases, the J end lost 0 bases, and 10 bases lay between the germline ends. In DNA form, the CDR3 reads TGTGCCACCAGCACTCCCTGGAACTCTGGAAACACCATATATTTT. Its translation: CATSTPWNSGNTIYF.

This clonotype was observed a few times. The chain couples TRBV28 to TRBJ2-7, with D perhaps being TRBD1 or TRBD2 (5 bases each). V dropped 2 bases and J dropped 3 bases, with 17 bases sitting between them. CDR1 and CDR2 from the germline V gene are MDHEN and SYDVKM. The CDR3 length is 16 residues. The CDR3 sequence is CASSLIRDGLFYEQYF. As DNA, the CDR3 is TGTGCCAGCAGTTTAATCCGGGACGGACTTTTCTACGAGCAGTACTTC.

The chain employs TRBV6-1 and TRBJ2-3; 9 nucleotides line up with TRBD2. The CDR3 is 14 residues long. V shed 9 bases and J 7 bases; nucleotides not matched to a gene: 11. Germline loops: CDR1 MNHNS, CDR2 SASEGT. The CDR3 loop reads CASTGGRDPNTQYF. CDR3 in DNA: TGTGCCAGTACGGGCGGGAGGGATCCTAATACGCAGTATTTT.

This clonotype has at least ten counts. The chain couples TRBV28 to TRBJ2-7, with D possibly being TRBD2 (6 bases). Germline lookup yields CDR1 MDHEN and CDR2 SYDVKM. Trimming stripped 9 bases from V and 0 bases from J, with 12 bases between. There are 13 residues in the CDR3. The CDR3 nucleotides are TGTGCCAGTTCGGTCGGGAGCTCCTACGAGCAGTACTTC. Amino acids: CASSVGSSYEQYF.

There are a few counts of this clonotype. The chain is built from TRBV20-1 and TRBJ2-2; D is uncertain. The germline CDR1 and CDR2 sequences are DFQATT and SNEGSKA (reference sequence). The CDR3 is 14 residues long. V was cut by 0 bases and J by 2 bases, with 7 bases left in between. The CDR3 spells CSARDSRNTGELFF. The CDR3 DNA sequence: TGCAGTGCTAGAGACTCTAGAAACACCGGGGAGCTGTTTTTT.